This T cell receptor (beta chain) was found in a study of beta chain features in type 1 diabetes. Study at large: Sorted cells numbering some 110 million were examined across all samples. Findings of the study overall: For patients, the naive, central memory and Treg TCRB repertoires appeared more alike than for healthy donors. For Type 1 diabetes patients, all four CD4+ subsets carried TCRB CDR3s that were moderately but significantly shorter.

In the case of this clone: Its antigen is unknown.

All sorted populations exceeded 98% purity. cDNA synthesis used the whole RNA isolate, giving expressed TCRB sequences. Method: immunoSEQ multiplex PCR; TCRdb's copy keeps in-frame clones and lacks some. The sample carries some 200,000 clones, around 16% recorded once. Per the germline V gene, CDR1 is KGHSY and CDR2 is FQNENV. Trimming took off 7 bases at V and 3 bases at J, with 15 bases between the two ends. CDR3 length equals 14 residues. The source material was naive CD4+ T cells from blood. This receptor was taken from a man aged 30-40 years with type 1 diabetes. The chain joins TRBV16 to TRBJ1-2; D remains unclear. CDR3 bases: TGTGCCAGCACCGCTAGGGCAAAGGACTATGGCTACACCTTC. Amino acids: CASTARAKDYGYTF.